This entry concerns a single T cell receptor (beta chain). Its target is not known. This sample is part of a study of PD-1 blockade in classical Hodgkin lymphoma. Points from the study as a whole: Any patient who commenced nivolumab under 1 year after ASCT was excluded. As was reported, newly diagnosed patients showed lower baseline TCR diversity than healthy donors did. At C4D1, TCR diversity had climbed significantly for CD4+ cells, though not for CD8+ cells. The baseline diversity of complete responders showed similarity to that of newly diagnosed patients.

Here immunoSEQ multiplex PCR was the method, and the copy in TCRdb shows in-frame clones only, minus some. This sample has tens of thousands of clones; under 95% occur once, and the top ten carry 8%. Every one of the patients relapsed after autologous stem cell transplantation (brentuximab vedotin exposure was variable). V shed 3 bases and J 6 bases; nucleotides not matched to a gene: 6. The CDR3 is made up of 15 amino acids. Germline CDR1 is MGHRA and CDR2 is YSYEKL. Here the sequenced sample was peripheral blood mononuclear cells (PBMCs), taken at baseline. The clonotype comes from a human donor with classical Hodgkin lymphoma. J is TRBJ2-1 and V is TRBV4-1; 9 bases agree with TRBD2. Here the CDR3 reads CASSQGGGVLNEQFF. The CDR3 coding sequence is TGCGCCAGCAGCCAGGGCGGGGGGGTTCTCAATGAGCAGTTCTTC.